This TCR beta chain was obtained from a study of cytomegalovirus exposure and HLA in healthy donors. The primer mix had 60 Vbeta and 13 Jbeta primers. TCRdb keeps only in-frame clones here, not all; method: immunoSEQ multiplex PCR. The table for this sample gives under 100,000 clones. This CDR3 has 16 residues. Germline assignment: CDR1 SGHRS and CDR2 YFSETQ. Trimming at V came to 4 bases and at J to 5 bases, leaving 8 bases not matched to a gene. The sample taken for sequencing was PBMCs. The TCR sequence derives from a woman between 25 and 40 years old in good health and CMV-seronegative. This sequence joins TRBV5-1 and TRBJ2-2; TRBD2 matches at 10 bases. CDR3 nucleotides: TGCGCCAGCAGCCCATCCGGACTAGCGGCGACCGGGGAGCTGTTTTTT. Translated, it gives CASSPSGLAATGELFF. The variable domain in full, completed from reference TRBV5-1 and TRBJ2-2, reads KAGVTQTPRYLIKTRGQQVTLSCSPISGHRSVSWYQQTPGQGLQFLFEYFSETQRNKGNFPGRFSGRQFSNSRSEMNVSTLELGDSALYLCASSPSGLAATGELFFGEGSRLTVL.